This entry lists 28 T cell receptor beta chains sequenced from one sample in a study of neurological immune-mediated disorders. MiXCR was run by TCRdb on the 5' RACE reads, yielding one entry per CDR3 protein. The table records about 62,000 distinct CDR3 sequences, approximately 3.7% of them present only once. Input material: PBMCs. Every receptor here comes from a woman in her forties or fifties with multiple sclerosis.

This clonotype has a count of ten or more. The V gene is TRBV5-1, the J gene TRBJ1-5; D not certain. Germline CDR1 and CDR2: SGHRS and YFSETQ. The CDR3 extends over 16 amino acids. With 0 bases removed from V and 2 bases from J, the gap between germline ends came to 12 bases. In DNA, the CDR3 is TGCGCCAGCAGCTTGGGGTGGGCCGGCGGCAATCAGCCCCAGCATTTT. Protein sequence: CASSLGWAGGNQPQHF. Based on the CDR3 plus reference TRBV5-1 and TRBJ1-5, the full variable domain is KAGVTQTPRYLIKTRGQQVTLSCSPISGHRSVSWYQQTPGQGLQFLFEYFSETQRNKGNFPGRFSGRQFSNSRSEMNVSTLELGDSALYLCASSLGWAGGNQPQHFGDGTRLSIL.

This clonotype was recorded at least ten times. This rearrangement joins TRBV5-1 to TRBJ2-1; no firm D call. CDR3 length: 14 amino acids. The germline V gene has CDR1 SGHRS and CDR2 YFSETQ. Trimming took off 0 bases at V and 0 bases at J, with 4 bases between the two ends. CDR3 in DNA: TGCGCCAGCAGCTTGGAAAGCTCCTACAATGAGCAGTTCTTC. Amino acid sequence: CASSLESSYNEQFF.

This clonotype occurred many times. The chain combines TRBV5-1 with TRBJ2-2; 15 bases map to TRBD2. CDR1 and CDR2 from the germline V gene are SGHRS and YFSETQ. The CDR3 spans 17 residues. Trimming removed 5 bases from V and 2 bases from J; junction bases left unmatched: 4. The CDR3 region is CASSRTSGRVNTGELFF. DNA for the CDR3: TGCGCCAGCAGTCGGACTAGCGGGAGGGTAAACACCGGGGAGCTGTTTTTT. Variable domain in full (rest from reference TRBV5-1 and TRBJ2-2): KAGVTQTPRYLIKTRGQQVTLSCSPISGHRSVSWYQQTPGQGLQFLFEYFSETQRNKGNFPGRFSGRQFSNSRSEMNVSTLELGDSALYLCASSRTSGRVNTGELFFGEGSRLTVL.

This clonotype was observed a handful of times. A much larger clonotype is one base distant, so this may be a read error. The CDR3 spells CASSRERTYEQYF. The CDR3 nucleotides read TGCGCCAGCAGCCGGGAAAGAACCTACGAGCAGTACTTC. The chain joins TRBV4-3 to TRBJ2-7; D remains unclear. CDR3 length: 13 residues. Trimming left V 4 bases short and J 2 bases short, with 9 bases between. CDR1 LGHNA and CDR2 YSLEER come from the germline V gene.

This clonotype was recorded at least ten times. The gene calls are TRBV5-1 and TRBJ2-3; 9 positions match TRBD2. This CDR3 comprises 14 residues. Germline CDR1 is SGHRS and CDR2 is YFSETQ. Unmatched junction bases numbered 8, after V lost 4 bases and J lost 8 bases. The DNA for the CDR3 is TGCGCCAGCAGCCCTGGGACTAGCAGTCCTACGCAGTATTTT. Translation: CASSPGTSSPTQYF.

The table lists this clonotype with many counts. The chain uses TRBV3-1 and TRBJ1-3; D unresolved. Germline assignment: CDR1 LGHDT and CDR2 YNNKEL (reference sequence). V lost 4 bases, J lost 0 bases, and 10 bases lay in between. The CDR3 is made up of 15 amino acids. Here the CDR3 DNA reads TGTGCCAGCAGCCCAGGACTCCTCTCTGGAAACACCATATATTTT. Its translation is CASSPGLLSGNTIYF. The full variable domain, rest sourced from reference TRBV3-1 and TRBJ1-3, is DTAVSQTPKYLVTQMGNDKSIKCEQNLGHDTMYWYKQDSKKFLKIMFSYNNKELIINETVPNRFSPKSPDKAHLNLHINSLELGDSAVYFCASSPGLLSGNTIYFGEGSWLTVV.

The chain employs TRBV12-3 or TRBV12-4 and TRBJ2-7, with 10 bases identical to TRBD1. Trimming at V came to 8 bases and at J to 3 bases, leaving 10 bases not matched to a gene. This CDR3 has 15 amino acids. CDR3 region: CASHLGGQGNYEQYF. In nucleotides, the CDR3 is TGTGCCAGCCATCTTGGGGGACAGGGGAACTACGAGCAGTACTTC.

At least ten counts were recorded for this clonotype. The rearrangement uses TRBV20-1 and TRBJ2-1; the match to TRBD2 covers 13 bases. J gave up 16 bases and V 6 bases, and 24 bases lay outside the gene matches. CDR1 is DFQATT and CDR2 is SNEGSKA in the germline V gene (reference sequence). This CDR3 has 17 residues. The CDR3 DNA sequence: TGCAGTGCACGGACTAGCGGGGGTGCCAGAGGGTCGACGAAGTTCTTCTTC. Amino acid sequence: CSARTSGGARGSTKFFF.

This clonotype was picked up many times. This chain links TRBV29-1 with TRBJ1-1; a possible D gene is TRBD1 (6 bases). Germline lookup yields CDR1 SQVTM and CDR2 ANQGSEA. The V end lost 5 bases, the J end lost 0 bases, and 16 bases lay between the germline ends. The CDR3 loop spans 15 amino acids. CDR3: CSVRGQRSLNTEAFF. CDR3 nucleotides: TGCAGCGTTAGAGGACAGAGATCTTTGAACACTGAAGCTTTCTTT.

At least ten counts were recorded for this clonotype. The chain combines TRBV7-2 with TRBJ1-1; D remains ambiguous. CDR1 SGHTA and CDR2 FQGNSA come from the germline V gene. Trimming pared 0 bases from V and 6 bases from J, leaving 11 bases between. The CDR3 has 14 residues. CDR3 sequence reads: CASSLALAAAEAFF. For the CDR3, the DNA is TGTGCCAGCAGCTTAGCTTTGGCGGCAGCTGAAGCTTTCTTT.

This clonotype was counted at least ten times. The CDR3 is CASSGHLIGASYNEQFF. The CDR3 coding sequence is TGTGCCAGCAGCGGCCATCTTATAGGCGCCTCCTACAATGAGCAGTTCTTC. This sequence joins TRBV9 and TRBJ2-1; D not certain. From germline, CDR1 is SGDLS and CDR2 YYNGEE. Trimming cost V 3 bases and J 0 bases, with 16 bases left between them. This CDR3 has 17 amino acids.

Many counts were recorded for this clonotype. The chain uses TRBV15 and TRBJ2-7, with D tentatively TRBD1 (5 bases). Germline V gene sequence: CDR1 LNHNV, CDR2 YYDKDF (reference sequence). The germline V and J ends were trimmed by 1 base and 7 bases, with 11 bases remaining between them. The CDR3 runs 13 residues. CDR3 sequence reads: CATSRVLGHEQYF. The CDR3 coding sequence is TGTGCCACCAGCAGAGTCCTAGGACATGAGCAGTACTTC.

This clonotype was recorded at least ten times. The chain employs TRBV5-1 and TRBJ2-7; D might be TRBD2 (6 bases). Trimming took off 2 bases at V and 7 bases at J, with 16 bases between the two ends. The CDR3 runs to 14 residues. Germline lookup yields CDR1 SGHRS and CDR2 YFSETQ. DNA for the CDR3: TGCGCCAGCAGCTTAGGACTCGGGACTGGGGAGCAGTACTTC. This gives the protein CASSLGLGTGEQYF.

This clonotype was counted between two and nine times. The chain recombines TRBV20-1 with TRBJ2-5; D gene ambiguous. Germline-derived CDR1 and CDR2 are DFQATT and SNEGSKA (reference sequence). The CDR3 has 14 amino acids. V was pared by 3 bases and J by 0 bases, with 11 bases between. The CDR3, as DNA: TGCAGTGCTAGTTTGGGAAGGGACCAAGAGACCCAGTACTTC. Residues: CSASLGRDQETQYF.

There are many counts of this clonotype. This chain links TRBV10-3 with TRBJ1-1; D perhaps matches TRBD1 (5 bases). V was shortened by 4 bases and J by 5 bases, with 17 bases between the two germline ends. Germline CDR1 ENHRY, CDR2 SYGVKD. CDR3 length equals 15 residues. CDR3 DNA: TGTGCCATCAGTGGGCAGCAGGGAGGGAGAACTGAAGCTTTCTTT. Amino acids: CAISGQQGGRTEAFF.

This clonotype was counted many times. V is TRBV29-1 and J is TRBJ2-3; D possibly uses TRBD1 or TRBD2 (5 bases each). Germline CDR1 SQVTM, CDR2 ANQGSEA. This CDR3 is 14 amino acids long. V dropped 3 bases and J dropped 4 bases, with 14 bases sitting between them. The CDR3 protein is CSVDAGGDADTQYF. CDR3 in DNA: TGCAGCGTTGATGCAGGTGGGGACGCAGATACGCAGTATTTT.

Only a few counts were recorded for this clonotype. This chain links TRBV5-1 with TRBJ2-7; maybe TRBD2 (7 bases). The CDR3 length is 14 residues. The V gene's germline CDR1 is SGHRS and CDR2 YFSETQ. The germline V and J ends were trimmed by 5 bases and 2 bases, with 14 bases remaining between them. The CDR3 DNA reads as TGCGCCAGCAGAAACAGGGAGGGACCCTACGAGCAGTACTTC. It codes for CASRNREGPYEQYF.

This clonotype was recorded many times. CDR3 nucleotides: TGTGCCACCAGCAGAGAGGGAGGGATTTACGAGCAGTACTTC. Translating it yields CATSREGGIYEQYF. The rearrangement links TRBV15 to TRBJ2-7; the match to TRBD2 covers 7 bases. Germline trimming cut 0 bases from V and 4 bases from J; bases unmatched to any gene: 3. CDR3 length: 14 amino acids. Germline lookup yields CDR1 LNHNV and CDR2 YYDKDF (reference sequence). The variable domain in full, with the rest retrieved from reference TRBV15 and TRBJ2-7, is DAMVIQNPRYQVTQFGKPVTLSCSQTLNHNVMYWYQQKSSQAPKLLFHYYDKDFNNEADTPDNFQSRRPNTSFCFLDIRSPGLGDTAMYLCATSREGGIYEQYFGPGTRLTVT.

This clonotype was seen a few times. The chain employs TRBV20-1 and TRBJ2-7; TRBD2 matches 8 bases. CDR1 DFQATT and CDR2 SNEGSKA come from the germline V gene (reference sequence). Trimming at V came to 4 bases and at J to 0 bases, leaving 8 bases not matched to a gene. CDR3 length: 15 residues. Here the CDR3 reads CSATRGGTSSYEQYF. The DNA of the CDR3 is TGCAGTGCTACCCGGGGGGGGACTTCCTCCTACGAGCAGTACTTC.

This clonotype was counted many times. The rearrangement uses TRBV2 and TRBJ2-2; the D gene is possibly TRBD1 (5 bases). The germline CDR1 and CDR2 sequences are SNHLY and FYNNEI. CDR3 size: 15 residues. Trimming cost V 4 bases and J 5 bases, with 14 bases left between them. CDR3 coding DNA: TGTGCCAGCAGTGTGGGCAGGGCCGAGACCGGGGAGCTGTTTTTT. It is translated as CASSVGRAETGELFF.

Ten or more counts support this clonotype. The J gene is TRBJ1-5, the V gene TRBV12-3 or TRBV12-4; a possible D gene is TRBD1 (5 bases). The length of the CDR3 is 12 residues. Trimming left V 7 bases short and J 7 bases short, with 11 bases between. The CDR3 coding sequence is TGTGCCAGCAAGGGGACGAACCAGCCCCAGCATTTT. Amino acids: CASKGTNQPQHF.

This clonotype showed up many times. A read error may account for a junction end that differs from germline. This chain connects TRBV20-1 to TRBJ1-5, with D possibly matching TRBD1 (5 bases). Germline assignment: CDR1 DFQATT and CDR2 SNEGSKA (reference sequence). This CDR3 is 15 amino acids long. The CDR3 coding sequence is TGCAGTGCTAGAGGACGAGACACCCCTAGACAGCCCCAGAATTTT. Residues: CSARGRDTPRQPQNF.

This clonotype came up many times. CDR3 loop: CASSLLAGVERSYNEQFF. The CDR3 DNA sequence: TGCGCCAGCAGCCTACTGGCGGGAGTTGAAAGGTCCTACAATGAGCAGTTCTTC. The chain is built from TRBV5-1 and TRBJ2-1, with 7 bases that match TRBD2. Germline V gives CDR1 SGHRS, CDR2 YFSETQ. The CDR3 contains 18 residues. V dropped 4 bases and J dropped 1; count of bases not matched to a gene: 14.

This clonotype occurred many times. The chain employs TRBV5-1 and TRBJ2-5; 9 bases align to TRBD1. CDR3 length: 17 residues. Unmatched junction bases numbered 11, after V lost 0 bases and J lost 5 bases. CDR1 is SGHRS and CDR2 is YFSETQ in the germline V gene. CDR3 sequence: CASSLEVGGQGWETQYF. In DNA, the CDR3 is TGCGCCAGCAGCTTGGAAGTTGGGGGACAGGGCTGGGAGACCCAGTACTTC.

The sample holds many counts of this clonotype. This chain uses TRBV7-8 with TRBJ2-7, with D possibly TRBD2 on 6 matching bases. The V end was cut by 1 base, the J end by 5 bases, with 21 bases between. The germline gives CDR1 SGHVS, CDR2 FQNEAQ. This CDR3 region has 17 residues. CDR3 sequence reads: CASSLGGLRDSFNEQYF. The CDR3 coding sequence is TGTGCCAGCAGCTTAGGGGGGTTACGGGACTCCTTCAACGAGCAGTACTTC.

This clonotype was recorded at least ten times. CDR3: CASSLDGGSYEQYF. The CDR3 nucleotides read TGTGCCAGCAGCTTAGATGGGGGAAGCTACGAGCAGTACTTC. V and J are TRBV7-9 and TRBJ2-7; D may be TRBD1 or TRBD2 (5 bases each). CDR1 is SEHNR and CDR2 is FQNEAQ in the germline V gene (reference sequence). The CDR3 spans 14 residues. V was pared by 1 base and J by 3 bases, with 10 bases between.

This clonotype was observed at least ten times. The chain is built from TRBV24-1 and TRBJ1-5, with 8 bases aligning to TRBD1. The V gene's germline CDR1 is KGHDR and CDR2 SFDVKD. The CDR3 has 17 amino acids. V was pared by 4 bases and J by 1 base, with 8 bases of the junction left unmatched. CDR3 region: CATSDQDRAGSNQPQHF. For the CDR3, the DNA is TGTGCCACCAGTGACCAGGACAGGGCAGGGAGCAATCAGCCCCAGCATTTT.

In this sample, this clonotype turned up many times. This chain connects TRBV5-4 to TRBJ1-4; D gene unclear. Trimming stripped 4 bases from V and 0 bases from J, with 16 bases between. The germline V gene encodes CDR1 SGHNT and CDR2 YYREEE (reference sequence). The CDR3 is 17 amino acids. This CDR3 reads CASSIGPNPSTNEKLFF. The DNA for the CDR3 is TGTGCCAGCAGCATTGGGCCGAATCCCTCAACTAATGAAAAACTGTTTTTT.